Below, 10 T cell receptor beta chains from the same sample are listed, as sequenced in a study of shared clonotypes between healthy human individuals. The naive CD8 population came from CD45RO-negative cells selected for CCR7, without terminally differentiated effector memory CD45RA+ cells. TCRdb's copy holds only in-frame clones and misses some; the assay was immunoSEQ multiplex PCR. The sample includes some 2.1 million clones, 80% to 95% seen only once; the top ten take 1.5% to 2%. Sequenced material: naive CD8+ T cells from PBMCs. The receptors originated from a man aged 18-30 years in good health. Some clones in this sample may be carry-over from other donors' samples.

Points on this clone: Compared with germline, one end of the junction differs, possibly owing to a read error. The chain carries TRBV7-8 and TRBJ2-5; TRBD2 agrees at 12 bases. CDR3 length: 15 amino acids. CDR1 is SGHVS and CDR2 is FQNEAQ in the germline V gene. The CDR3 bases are TGTGCCAGCAGCCTAGCGGGAGGGGCGCAAGAGACCCAGTACTTC. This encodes CASSLAGGAQETQYF.

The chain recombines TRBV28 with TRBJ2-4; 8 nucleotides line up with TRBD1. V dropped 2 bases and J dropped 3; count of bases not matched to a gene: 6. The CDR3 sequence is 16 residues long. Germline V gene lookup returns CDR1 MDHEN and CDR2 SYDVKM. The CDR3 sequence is CASSLTTTGDKNIQYF. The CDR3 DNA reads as TGTGCCAGCAGTTTAACCACGACAGGGGACAAAAACATTCAGTACTTC.

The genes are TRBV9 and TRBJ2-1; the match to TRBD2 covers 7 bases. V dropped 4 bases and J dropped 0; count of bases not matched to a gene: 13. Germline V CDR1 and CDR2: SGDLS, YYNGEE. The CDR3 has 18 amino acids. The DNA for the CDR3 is TGTGCCAGCAGCCCTTCAGTGGGACTACTAAGCTCCTACAATGAGCAGTTCTTC. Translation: CASSPSVGLLSSYNEQFF.

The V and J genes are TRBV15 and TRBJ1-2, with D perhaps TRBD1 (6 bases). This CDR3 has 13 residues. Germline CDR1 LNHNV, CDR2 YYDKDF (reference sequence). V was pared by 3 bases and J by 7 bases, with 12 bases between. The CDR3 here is CATSSGGASGYTF. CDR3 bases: TGTGCCACCAGCAGCGGGGGGGCAAGTGGCTACACCTTC. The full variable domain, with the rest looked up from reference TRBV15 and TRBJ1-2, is DAMVIQNPRYQVTQFGKPVTLSCSQTLNHNVMYWYQQKSSQAPKLLFHYYDKDFNNEADTPDNFQSRRPNTSFCFLDIRSPGLGDTAMYLCATSSGGASGYTFGSGTRLTVV.

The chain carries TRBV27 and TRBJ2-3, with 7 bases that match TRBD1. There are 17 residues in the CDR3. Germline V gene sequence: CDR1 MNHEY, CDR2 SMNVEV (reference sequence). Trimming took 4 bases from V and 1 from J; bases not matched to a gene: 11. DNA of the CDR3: TGTGCCAGCAGTTCGCGCTTGTGGACAGGAGGCACAGATACGCAGTATTTT. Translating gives CASSSRLWTGGTDTQYF.

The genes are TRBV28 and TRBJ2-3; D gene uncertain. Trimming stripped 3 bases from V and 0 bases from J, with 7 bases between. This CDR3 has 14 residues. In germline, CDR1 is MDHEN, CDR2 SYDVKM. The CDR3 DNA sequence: TGTGCCAGCAGTTTGGGTACTAGCACAGATACGCAGTATTTT. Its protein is CASSLGTSTDTQYF.

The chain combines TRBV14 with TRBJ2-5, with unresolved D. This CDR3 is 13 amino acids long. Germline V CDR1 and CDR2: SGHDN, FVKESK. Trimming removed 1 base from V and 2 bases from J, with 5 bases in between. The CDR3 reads CASSQGRQETQYF. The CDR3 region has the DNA TGTGCCAGCAGCCAAGGCAGACAAGAGACCCAGTACTTC.

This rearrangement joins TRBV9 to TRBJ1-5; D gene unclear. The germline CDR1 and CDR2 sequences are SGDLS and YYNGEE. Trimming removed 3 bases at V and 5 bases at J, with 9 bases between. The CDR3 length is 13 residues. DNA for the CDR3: TGTGCCAGCAGCGCGGACCCGGATCAGCCCCAGCATTTT. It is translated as CASSADPDQPQHF.

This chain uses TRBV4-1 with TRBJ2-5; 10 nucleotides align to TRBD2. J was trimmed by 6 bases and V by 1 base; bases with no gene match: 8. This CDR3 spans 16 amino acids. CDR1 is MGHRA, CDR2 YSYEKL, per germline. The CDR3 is CASSQALAGEGKTQYF. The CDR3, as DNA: TGCGCCAGCAGCCAAGCGCTAGCGGGAGAGGGGAAGACCCAGTACTTC.

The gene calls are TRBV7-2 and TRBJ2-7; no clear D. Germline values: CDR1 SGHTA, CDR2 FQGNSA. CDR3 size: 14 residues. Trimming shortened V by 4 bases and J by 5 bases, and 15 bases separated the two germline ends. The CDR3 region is CASSSGLRVHEQYF. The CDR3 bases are TGTGCCAGCAGCTCAGGCCTAAGGGTGCACGAGCAGTACTTC.